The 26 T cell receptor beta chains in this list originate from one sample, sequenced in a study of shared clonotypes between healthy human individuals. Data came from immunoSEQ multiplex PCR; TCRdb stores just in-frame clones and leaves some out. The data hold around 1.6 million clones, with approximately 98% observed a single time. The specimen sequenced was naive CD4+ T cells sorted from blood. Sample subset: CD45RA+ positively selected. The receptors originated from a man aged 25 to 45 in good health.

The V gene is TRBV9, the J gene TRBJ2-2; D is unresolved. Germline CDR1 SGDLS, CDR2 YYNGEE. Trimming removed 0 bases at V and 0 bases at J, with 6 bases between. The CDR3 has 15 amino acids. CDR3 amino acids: CASSVDRSNTGELFF. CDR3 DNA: TGTGCCAGCAGCGTAGACCGGTCGAACACCGGGGAGCTGTTTTTT.

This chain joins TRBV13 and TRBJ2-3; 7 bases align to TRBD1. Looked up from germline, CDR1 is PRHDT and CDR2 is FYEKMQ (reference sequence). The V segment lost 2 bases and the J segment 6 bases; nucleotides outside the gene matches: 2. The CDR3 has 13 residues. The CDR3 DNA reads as TGTGCCAGCAGCTTAAAGGGGGCGGATACGCAGTATTTT. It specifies CASSLKGADTQYF.

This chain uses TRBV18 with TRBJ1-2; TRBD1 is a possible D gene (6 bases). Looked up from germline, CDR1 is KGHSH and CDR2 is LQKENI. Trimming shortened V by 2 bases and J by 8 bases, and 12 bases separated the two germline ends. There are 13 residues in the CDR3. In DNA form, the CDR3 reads TGTGCCAGCTCACCAGGGGGGGCAGGAGGCTACACCTTC. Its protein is CASSPGGAGGYTF.

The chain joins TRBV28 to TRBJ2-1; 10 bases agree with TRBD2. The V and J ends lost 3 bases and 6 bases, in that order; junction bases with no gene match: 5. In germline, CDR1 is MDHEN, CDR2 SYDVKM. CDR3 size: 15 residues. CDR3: CASSFRLAGVNEQFF. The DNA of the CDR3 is TGTGCCAGCAGTTTTAGGCTAGCGGGAGTCAATGAGCAGTTCTTC.

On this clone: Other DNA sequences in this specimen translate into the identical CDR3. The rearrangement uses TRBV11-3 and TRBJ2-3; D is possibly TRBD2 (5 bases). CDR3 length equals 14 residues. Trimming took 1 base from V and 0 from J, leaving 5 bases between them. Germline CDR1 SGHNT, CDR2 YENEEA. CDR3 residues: CASSLGGSTDTQYF. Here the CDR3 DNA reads TGTGCCAGCAGCTTAGGAGGGAGCACAGATACGCAGTATTTT.

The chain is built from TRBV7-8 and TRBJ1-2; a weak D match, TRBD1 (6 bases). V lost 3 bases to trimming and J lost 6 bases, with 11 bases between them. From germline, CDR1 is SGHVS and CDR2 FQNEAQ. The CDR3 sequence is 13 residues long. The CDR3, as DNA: TGTGCCAGCAGCTTGGCAGGGGTGGATGGCTACACCTTC. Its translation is CASSLAGVDGYTF.

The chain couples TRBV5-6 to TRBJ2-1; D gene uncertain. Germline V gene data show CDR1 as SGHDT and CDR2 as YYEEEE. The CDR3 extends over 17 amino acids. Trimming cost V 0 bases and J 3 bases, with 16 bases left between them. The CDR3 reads CASSLGSSRPNYNEQFF. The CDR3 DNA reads TGTGCCAGCAGCTTGGGGTCTTCTCGCCCGAACTACAATGAGCAGTTCTTC. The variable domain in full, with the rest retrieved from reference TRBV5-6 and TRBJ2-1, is DAGVTQSPTHLIKTRGQQVTLRCSPKSGHDTVSWYQQALGQGPQFIFQYYEEEERQRGNFPDRFSGHQFPNYSSELNVNALLLGDSALYLCASSLGSSRPNYNEQFFGPGTRLTVL.

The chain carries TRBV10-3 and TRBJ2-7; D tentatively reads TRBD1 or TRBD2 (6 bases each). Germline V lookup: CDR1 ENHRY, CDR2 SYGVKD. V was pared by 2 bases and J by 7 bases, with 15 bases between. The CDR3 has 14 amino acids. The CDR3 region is CAISETYTGTEQYF. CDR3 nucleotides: TGTGCCATCAGTGAGACCTATACAGGGACTGAGCAGTACTTC.

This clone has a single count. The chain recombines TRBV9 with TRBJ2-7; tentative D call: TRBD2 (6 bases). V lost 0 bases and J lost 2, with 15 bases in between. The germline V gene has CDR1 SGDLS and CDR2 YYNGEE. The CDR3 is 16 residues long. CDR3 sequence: CASSVEDRGGPYEQYF. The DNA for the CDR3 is TGTGCCAGCAGCGTAGAAGACAGAGGAGGGCCCTACGAGCAGTACTTC.

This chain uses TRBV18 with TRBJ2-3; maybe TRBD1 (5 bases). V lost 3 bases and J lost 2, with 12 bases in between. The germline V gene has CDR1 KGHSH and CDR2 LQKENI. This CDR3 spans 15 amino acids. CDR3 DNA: TGTGCCAGCTCACCGATGGGTGGGGCCACAGATACGCAGTATTTT. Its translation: CASSPMGGATDTQYF.

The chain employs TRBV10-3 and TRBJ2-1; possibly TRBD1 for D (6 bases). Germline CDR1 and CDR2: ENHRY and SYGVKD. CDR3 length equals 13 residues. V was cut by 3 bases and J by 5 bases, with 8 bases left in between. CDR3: CAISEQGNNEQFF. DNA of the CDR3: TGTGCCATCAGTGAACAGGGAAACAATGAGCAGTTCTTC.

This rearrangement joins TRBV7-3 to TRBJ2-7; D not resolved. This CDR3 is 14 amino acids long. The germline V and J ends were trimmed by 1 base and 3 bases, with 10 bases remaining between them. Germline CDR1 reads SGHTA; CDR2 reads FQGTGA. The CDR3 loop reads CASSLMSGSYEQYF. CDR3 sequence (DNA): TGTGCCAGCAGCTTAATGTCCGGCAGCTACGAGCAGTACTTC.

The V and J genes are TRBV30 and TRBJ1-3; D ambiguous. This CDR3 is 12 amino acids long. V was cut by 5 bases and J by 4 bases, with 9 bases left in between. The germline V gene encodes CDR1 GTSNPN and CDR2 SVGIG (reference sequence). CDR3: CAWGKYGNTIYF. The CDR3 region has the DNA TGTGCCTGGGGAAAGTACGGAAACACCATATATTTT.

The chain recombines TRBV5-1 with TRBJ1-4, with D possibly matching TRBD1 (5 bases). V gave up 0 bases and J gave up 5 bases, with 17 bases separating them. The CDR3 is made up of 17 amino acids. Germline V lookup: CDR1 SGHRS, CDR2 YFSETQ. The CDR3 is CASSLAGQGFPNEKLFF. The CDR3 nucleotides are TGCGCCAGCAGCTTGGCCGGGCAGGGTTTTCCGAATGAAAAACTGTTTTTT.

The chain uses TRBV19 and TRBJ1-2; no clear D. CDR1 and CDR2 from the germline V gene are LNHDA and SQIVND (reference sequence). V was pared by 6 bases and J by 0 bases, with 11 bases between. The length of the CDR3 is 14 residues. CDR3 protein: CASRRVGANYGYTF. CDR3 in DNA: TGTGCCAGTAGACGGGTTGGAGCTAACTATGGCTACACCTTC.

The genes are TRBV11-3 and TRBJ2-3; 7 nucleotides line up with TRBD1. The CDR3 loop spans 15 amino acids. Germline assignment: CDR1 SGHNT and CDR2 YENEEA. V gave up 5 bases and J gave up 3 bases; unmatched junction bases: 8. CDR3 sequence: CASSVAGTVTDTQYF. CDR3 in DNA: TGTGCCAGCAGCGTCGCCGGGACAGTGACAGATACGCAGTATTTT.

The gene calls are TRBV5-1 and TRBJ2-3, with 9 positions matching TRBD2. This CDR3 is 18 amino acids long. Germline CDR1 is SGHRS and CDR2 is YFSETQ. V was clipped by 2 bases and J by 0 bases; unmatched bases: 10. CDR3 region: CASSFLNKAGGSTDTQYF. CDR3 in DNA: TGCGCCAGCAGCTTCCTAAATAAAGCGGGAGGTAGCACAGATACGCAGTATTTT.

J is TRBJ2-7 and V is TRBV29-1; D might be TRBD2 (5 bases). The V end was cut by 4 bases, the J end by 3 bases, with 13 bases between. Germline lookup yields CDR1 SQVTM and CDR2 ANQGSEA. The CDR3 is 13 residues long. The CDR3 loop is CSVGERNHYEQYF. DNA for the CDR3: TGCAGCGTTGGTGAGCGGAACCACTACGAGCAGTACTTC.

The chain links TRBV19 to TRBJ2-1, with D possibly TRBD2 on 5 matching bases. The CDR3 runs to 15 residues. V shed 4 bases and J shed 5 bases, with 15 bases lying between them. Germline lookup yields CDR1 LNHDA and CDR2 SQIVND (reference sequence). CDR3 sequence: CASSNGLSRDNEQFF. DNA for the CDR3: TGTGCCAGTAGTAACGGACTTTCAAGGGACAATGAGCAGTTCTTC.

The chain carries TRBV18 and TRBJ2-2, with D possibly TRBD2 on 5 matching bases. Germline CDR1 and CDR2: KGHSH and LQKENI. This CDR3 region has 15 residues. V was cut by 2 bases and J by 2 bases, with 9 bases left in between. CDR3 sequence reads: CASSPGLGNTGELFF. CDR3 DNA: TGTGCCAGCTCACCAGGACTGGGAAACACCGGGGAGCTGTTTTTT.

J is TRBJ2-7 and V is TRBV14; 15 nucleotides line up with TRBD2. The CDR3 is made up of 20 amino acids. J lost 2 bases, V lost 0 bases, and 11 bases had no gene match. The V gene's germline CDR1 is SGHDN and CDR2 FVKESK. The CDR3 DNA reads TGTGCCAGCAGCCAAGATTACGCCGGGACTAGCGGGAGGAGTCCCTACGAGCAGTACTTC. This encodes CASSQDYAGTSGRSPYEQYF. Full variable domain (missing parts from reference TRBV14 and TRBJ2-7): EAGVTQFPSHSVIEKGQTVTLRCDPISGHDNLYWYRRVMGKEIKFLLHFVKESKQDESGMPNNRFLAERTGGTYSTLKVQPAELEDSGVYFCASSQDYAGTSGRSPYEQYFGPGTRLTVT.

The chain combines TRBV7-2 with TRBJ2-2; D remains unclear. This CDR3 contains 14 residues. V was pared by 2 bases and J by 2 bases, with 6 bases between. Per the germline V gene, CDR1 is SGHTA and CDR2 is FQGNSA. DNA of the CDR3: TGTGCCAGCAGCTTAAGACTTAACACCGGGGAGCTGTTTTTT. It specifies CASSLRLNTGELFF.

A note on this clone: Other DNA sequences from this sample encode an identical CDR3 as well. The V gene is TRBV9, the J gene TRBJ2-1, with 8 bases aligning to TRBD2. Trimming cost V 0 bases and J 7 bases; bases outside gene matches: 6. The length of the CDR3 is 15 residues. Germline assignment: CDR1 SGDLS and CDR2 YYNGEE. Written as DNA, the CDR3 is TGTGCCAGCAGCGTAGCGGGAGGGCCTCGGAATGAGCAGTTCTTC. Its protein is CASSVAGGPRNEQFF.

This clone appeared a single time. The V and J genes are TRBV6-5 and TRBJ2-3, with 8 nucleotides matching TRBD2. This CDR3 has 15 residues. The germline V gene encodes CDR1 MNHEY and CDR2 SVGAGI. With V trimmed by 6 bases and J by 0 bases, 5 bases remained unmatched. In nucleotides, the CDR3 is TGTGCCAGCAGACAACTAGCGGCTAGCACAGATACGCAGTATTTT. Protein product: CASRQLAASTDTQYF.

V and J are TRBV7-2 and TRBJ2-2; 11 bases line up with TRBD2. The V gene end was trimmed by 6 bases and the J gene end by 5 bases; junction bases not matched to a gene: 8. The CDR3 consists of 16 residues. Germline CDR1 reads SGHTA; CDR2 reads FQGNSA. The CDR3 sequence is CASRQGPSGRTGELFF. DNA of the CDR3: TGTGCCAGCAGACAAGGCCCTAGCGGGAGGACCGGGGAGCTGTTTTTT.

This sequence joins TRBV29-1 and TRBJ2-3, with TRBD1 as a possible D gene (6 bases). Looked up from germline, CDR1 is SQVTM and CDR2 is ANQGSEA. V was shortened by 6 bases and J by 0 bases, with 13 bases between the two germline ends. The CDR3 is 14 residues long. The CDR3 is CSVEQGWSTDTQYF. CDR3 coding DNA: TGCAGCGTCGAACAGGGATGGAGCACAGATACGCAGTATTTT.